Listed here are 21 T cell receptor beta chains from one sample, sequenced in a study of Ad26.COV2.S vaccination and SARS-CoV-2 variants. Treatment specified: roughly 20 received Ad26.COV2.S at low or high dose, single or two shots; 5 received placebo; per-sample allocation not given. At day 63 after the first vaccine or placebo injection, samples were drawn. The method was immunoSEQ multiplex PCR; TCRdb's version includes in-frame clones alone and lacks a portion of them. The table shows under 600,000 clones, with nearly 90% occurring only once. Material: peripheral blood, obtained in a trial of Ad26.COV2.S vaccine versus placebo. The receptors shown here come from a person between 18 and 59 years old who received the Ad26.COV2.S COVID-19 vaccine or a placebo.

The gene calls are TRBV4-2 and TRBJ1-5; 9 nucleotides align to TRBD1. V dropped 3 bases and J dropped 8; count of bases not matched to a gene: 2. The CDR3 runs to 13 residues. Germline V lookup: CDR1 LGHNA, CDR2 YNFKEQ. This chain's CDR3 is CASSHGDREPQHF. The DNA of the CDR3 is TGTGCCAGCAGCCATGGGGACAGGGAGCCCCAGCATTTT.

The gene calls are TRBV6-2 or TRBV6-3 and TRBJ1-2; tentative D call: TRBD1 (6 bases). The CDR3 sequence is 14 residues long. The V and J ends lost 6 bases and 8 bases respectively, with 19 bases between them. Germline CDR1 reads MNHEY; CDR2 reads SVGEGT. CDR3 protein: CASSSLQGRFGYTF. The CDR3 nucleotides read TGTGCCAGCAGCAGCCTACAGGGTCGGTTCGGCTACACCTTC.

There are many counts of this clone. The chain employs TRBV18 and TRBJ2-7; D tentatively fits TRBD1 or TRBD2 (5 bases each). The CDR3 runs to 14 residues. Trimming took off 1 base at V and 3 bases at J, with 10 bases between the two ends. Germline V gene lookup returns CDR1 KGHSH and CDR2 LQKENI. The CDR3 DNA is TGTGCCAGCTCACCACGGGGGTATTTCTACGAGCAGTACTTC. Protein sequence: CASSPRGYFYEQYF.

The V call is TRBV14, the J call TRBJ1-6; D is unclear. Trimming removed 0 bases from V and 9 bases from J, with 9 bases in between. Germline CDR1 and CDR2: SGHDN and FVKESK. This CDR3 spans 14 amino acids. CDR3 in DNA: TGTGCCAGCAGCCAAGATTTTCCGTTTTCACCCCTCCACTTT. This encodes CASSQDFPFSPLHF.

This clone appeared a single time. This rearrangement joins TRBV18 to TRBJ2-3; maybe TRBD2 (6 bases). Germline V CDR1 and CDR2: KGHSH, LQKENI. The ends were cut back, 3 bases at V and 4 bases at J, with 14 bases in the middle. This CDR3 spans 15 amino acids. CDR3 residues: CASSPSESGSDTQYF. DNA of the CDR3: TGTGCCAGCTCACCTTCCGAAAGCGGGTCAGATACGCAGTATTTT.

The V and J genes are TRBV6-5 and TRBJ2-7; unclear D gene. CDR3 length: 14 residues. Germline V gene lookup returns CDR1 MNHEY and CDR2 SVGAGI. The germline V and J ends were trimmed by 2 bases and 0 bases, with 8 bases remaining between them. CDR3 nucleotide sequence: TGTGCCAGCAGTTACGACACAAGCTCCTACGAGCAGTACTTC. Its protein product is CASSYDTSSYEQYF.

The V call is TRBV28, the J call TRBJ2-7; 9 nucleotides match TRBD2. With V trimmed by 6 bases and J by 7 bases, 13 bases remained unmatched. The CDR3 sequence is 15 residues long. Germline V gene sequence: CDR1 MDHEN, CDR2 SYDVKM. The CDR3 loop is CASSVSEAGGREQYF. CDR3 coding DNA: TGTGCCAGCAGCGTTTCTGAAGCGGGAGGTCGTGAGCAGTACTTC.

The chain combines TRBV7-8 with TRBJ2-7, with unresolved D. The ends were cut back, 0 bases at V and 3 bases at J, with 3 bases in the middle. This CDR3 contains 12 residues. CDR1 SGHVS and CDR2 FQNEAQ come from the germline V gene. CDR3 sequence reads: CASSLADYEQYF. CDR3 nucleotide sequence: TGTGCCAGCAGCTTAGCGGACTACGAGCAGTACTTC.

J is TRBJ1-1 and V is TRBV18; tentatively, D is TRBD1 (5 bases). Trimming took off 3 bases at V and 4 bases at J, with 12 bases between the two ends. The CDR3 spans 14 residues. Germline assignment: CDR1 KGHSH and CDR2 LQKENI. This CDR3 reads CASSPGTVGTEAFF. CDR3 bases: TGTGCCAGCTCACCCGGGACGGTCGGCACTGAAGCTTTCTTT.

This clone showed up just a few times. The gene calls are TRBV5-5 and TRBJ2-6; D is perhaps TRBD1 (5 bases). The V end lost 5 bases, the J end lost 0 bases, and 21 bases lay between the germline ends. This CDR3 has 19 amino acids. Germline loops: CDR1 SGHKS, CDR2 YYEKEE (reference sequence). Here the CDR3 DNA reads TGTGCCAGCAGTTCAAAAGGACAACCTTCGCCCTCTGGGGCCAACGTCCTGACTTTC. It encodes CASSSKGQPSPSGANVLTF.

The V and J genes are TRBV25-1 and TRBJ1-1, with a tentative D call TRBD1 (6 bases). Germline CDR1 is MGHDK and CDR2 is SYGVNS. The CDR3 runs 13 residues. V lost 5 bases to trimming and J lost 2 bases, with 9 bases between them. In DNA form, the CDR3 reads TGTGCCAGCAGTCGGGGGCTTAACACTGAAGCTTTCTTT. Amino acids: CASSRGLNTEAFF. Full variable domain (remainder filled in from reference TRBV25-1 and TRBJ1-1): EADIYQTPRYLVIGTGKKITLECSQTMGHDKMYWYQQDPGMELHLIHYSYGVNSTEKGDLSSESTVSRIRTEHFPLTLESARPSHTSQYLCASSRGLNTEAFFGQGTRLTVV.

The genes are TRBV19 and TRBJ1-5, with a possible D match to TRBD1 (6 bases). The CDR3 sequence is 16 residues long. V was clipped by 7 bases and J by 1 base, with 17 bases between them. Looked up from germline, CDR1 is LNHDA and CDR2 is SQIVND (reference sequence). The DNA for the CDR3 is TGTGCCAGTAAAATAATCGGGACAATGAGCAATCAGCCCCAGCATTTT. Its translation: CASKIIGTMSNQPQHF.

CDR3 DNA sequence: TGTGCCAGCAGTCCCGGACTAGCGGGGGGGCACAATGAGCAGTTCTTC. Translating it yields CASSPGLAGGHNEQFF. The chain has TRBV27 and TRBJ2-1, with TRBD2 identical over 15 bases. Trimming took 5 bases from V and 5 from J; bases not matched to a gene: 4. The germline gives CDR1 MNHEY, CDR2 SMNVEV (reference sequence). The CDR3 covers 16 residues.

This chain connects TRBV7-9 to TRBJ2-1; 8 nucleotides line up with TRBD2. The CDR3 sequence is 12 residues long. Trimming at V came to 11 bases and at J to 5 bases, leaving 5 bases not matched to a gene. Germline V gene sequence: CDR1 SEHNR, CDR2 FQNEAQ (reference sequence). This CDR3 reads CALREDNNEQFF. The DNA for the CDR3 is TGTGCCCTGCGGGAGGATAACAATGAGCAGTTCTTC.

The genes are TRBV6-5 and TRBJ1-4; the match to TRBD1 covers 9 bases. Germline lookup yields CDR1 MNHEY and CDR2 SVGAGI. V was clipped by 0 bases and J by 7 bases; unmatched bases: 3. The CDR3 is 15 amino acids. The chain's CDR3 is CASSYSGTGSEKLFF. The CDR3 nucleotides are TGTGCCAGCAGTTACTCCGGGACAGGGTCTGAAAAACTGTTTTTT.

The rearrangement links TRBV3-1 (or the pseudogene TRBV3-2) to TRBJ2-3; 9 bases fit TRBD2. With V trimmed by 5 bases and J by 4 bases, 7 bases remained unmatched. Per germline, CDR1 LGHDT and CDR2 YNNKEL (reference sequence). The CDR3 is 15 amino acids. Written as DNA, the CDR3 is TGTGCCAGCAGCGAGGTAGCGGGAGTGTCAGATACGCAGTATTTT. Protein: CASSEVAGVSDTQYF.

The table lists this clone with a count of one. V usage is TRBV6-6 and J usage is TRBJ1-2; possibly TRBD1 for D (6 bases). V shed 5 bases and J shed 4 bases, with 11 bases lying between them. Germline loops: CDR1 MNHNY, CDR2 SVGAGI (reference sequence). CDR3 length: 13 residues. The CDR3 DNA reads TGTGCCAGCAGTCACAGGGTTCCCTATGGCTACACCTTC. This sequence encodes CASSHRVPYGYTF.

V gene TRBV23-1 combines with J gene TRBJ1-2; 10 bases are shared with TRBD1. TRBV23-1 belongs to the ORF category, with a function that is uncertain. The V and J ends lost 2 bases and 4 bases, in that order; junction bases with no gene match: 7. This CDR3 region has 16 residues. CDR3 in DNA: TGCGCCAGCAGTCAAAAACTTAGGACAGGGGGCTATGGCTACACCTTC. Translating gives CASSQKLRTGGYGYTF.

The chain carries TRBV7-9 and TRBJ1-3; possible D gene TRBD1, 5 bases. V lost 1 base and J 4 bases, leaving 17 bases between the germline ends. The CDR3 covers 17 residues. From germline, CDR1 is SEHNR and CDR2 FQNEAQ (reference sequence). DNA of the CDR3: TGTGCCAGCAGCTTAGGGTCTTATCGGGGCGCCGGAAACACCATATATTTT. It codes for CASSLGSYRGAGNTIYF.

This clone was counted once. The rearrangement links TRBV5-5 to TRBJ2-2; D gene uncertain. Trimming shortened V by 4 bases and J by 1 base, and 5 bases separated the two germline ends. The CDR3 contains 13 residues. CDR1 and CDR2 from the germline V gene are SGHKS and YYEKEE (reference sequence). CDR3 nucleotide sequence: TGTGCCAGCAGCCTCATGAACACCGGGGAGCTGTTTTTT. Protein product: CASSLMNTGELFF.

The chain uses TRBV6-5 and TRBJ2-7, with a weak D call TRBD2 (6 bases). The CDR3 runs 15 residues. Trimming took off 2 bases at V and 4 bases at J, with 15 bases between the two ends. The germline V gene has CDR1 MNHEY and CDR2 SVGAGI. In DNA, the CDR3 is TGTGCCAGCAGTTACAAAGCGGAGGGGCGGTACGAGCAGTACTTC. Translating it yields CASSYKAEGRYEQYF.